These 11 T cell receptor beta chains were sequenced from one sample in a study of identical twins. TCRdb ran MiXCR on the 5' RACE reads and lists one entry per CDR3 protein. The sample has approximately 700,000 distinct CDR3 sequences; about 20% are singletons. The same specimen was also included in a second study, on T cells expressing NK-cell markers.

What was sequenced was PBMCs. All receptors come from a woman younger than 35 in good health.

V gene TRBV6-6 combines with J gene TRBJ2-7; D might be TRBD1 (6 bases). V was shortened by 10 bases and J by 3 bases, with 10 bases between the two germline ends. Germline assignment: CDR1 MNHNY and CDR2 SVGAGI (reference sequence). This CDR3 region has 11 residues. The CDR3 nucleotides read TGTGCCACCACAGGGAGCTACGAGCAGTACTTC. It translates to CATTGSYEQYF.

This chain joins TRBV11-2 and TRBJ2-1; 7 bases fit TRBD1. Per the germline V gene, CDR1 is SGHAT and CDR2 is FQNNGV. V shed 5 bases and J 4 bases; nucleotides not matched to a gene: 8. The CDR3 is 15 residues long. CDR3 sequence (DNA): TGTGCCAGCAGCCCCCTCAGGGGGTCGTACAATGAGCAGTTCTTC. It translates to CASSPLRGSYNEQFF.

This clonotype was picked up many times. This chain joins TRBV12-3 or TRBV12-4 and TRBJ1-1; 9 nucleotides line up with TRBD1. Unmatched junction bases numbered 7, after V lost 6 bases and J lost 2 bases. The CDR3 consists of 15 residues. The CDR3 nucleotides read TGTGCCAGCAGCCGCCCGGGACAGGGAAACACTGAAGCTTTCTTT. As protein: CASSRPGQGNTEAFF.

The genes are TRBV19 and TRBJ2-1; TRBD2 is a possible D gene (6 bases). Germline CDR1 LNHDA, CDR2 SQIVND (reference sequence). This CDR3 region has 13 residues. The V and J ends lost 3 bases and 15 bases respectively, with 18 bases between them. Here the CDR3 DNA reads TGTGCCAGTAGTATCCCGGGACTCCCACCGGCGTTCTTC. The encoded protein is CASSIPGLPPAFF.

The rearrangement links TRBV5-1 to TRBJ2-5; the D is unclear. Trimming pared 0 bases from V and 7 bases from J, leaving 16 bases between. The length of the CDR3 is 15 residues. Germline CDR1 and CDR2: SGHRS and YFSETQ. CDR3 amino acids: CASSLGPGRMGTQYF. CDR3 nucleotide sequence: TGCGCCAGCAGCTTGGGTCCAGGTCGTATGGGGACCCAGTACTTC.

The chain has TRBV20-1 and TRBJ2-7; 8 nucleotides line up with TRBD2. Trimming cost V 6 bases and J 0 bases; bases outside gene matches: 4. Per the germline V gene, CDR1 is DFQATT and CDR2 is SNEGSKA (reference sequence). This CDR3 region has 13 residues. CDR3 sequence reads: CSAERGSSYEQYF. The CDR3 coding sequence is TGCAGTGCGGAGCGGGGGAGCTCCTACGAGCAGTACTTC.

The CDR3 is CSVEGGEGKFF. The CDR3 DNA sequence: TGCAGCGTTGAGGGGGGGGAGGGAAAGTTCTTC. J is TRBJ2-1 and V is TRBV29-1; 7 bases map to TRBD2. Germline V CDR1 and CDR2: SQVTM, ANQGSEA. This CDR3 has 11 amino acids. After removal of 3 bases from V and 14 bases from J, the junction contained 7 bases not matched to a gene.

The chain recombines TRBV14 with TRBJ2-3, with a tentative D call TRBD2 (7 bases). Germline loops: CDR1 SGHDN, CDR2 FVKESK. V gave up 0 bases and J gave up 8 bases, with 18 bases separating them. This CDR3 is 16 amino acids long. CDR3 sequence: CASSQEGGGLIATQYF. The CDR3 nucleotides are TGTGCCAGCAGCCAAGAAGGGGGAGGGCTGATTGCTACGCAGTATTTT.

This clonotype came up a few times. The rearrangement uses TRBV6-1 and TRBJ1-5; D remains unclear. Germline V gives CDR1 MNHNS, CDR2 SASEGT. CDR3 length equals 13 residues. Trimming shortened V by 1 base and J by 4 bases, and 5 bases separated the two germline ends. For the CDR3, the DNA is TGTGCCAGCAGTGAAGATCAGAATCAGCCCCAGCATTTT. Translation: CASSEDQNQPQHF.

This clonotype appeared a few times. The gene calls are TRBV4-3 and TRBJ2-7; 9 positions agree with TRBD1. This CDR3 spans 18 amino acids. Looked up from germline, CDR1 is LGHNA and CDR2 is YSLEER. With V trimmed by 1 base and J by 6 bases, 16 bases remained unmatched. This CDR3 reads CASSQGAGTGYRGSEQYF. The CDR3 DNA reads as TGCGCCAGCAGCCAAGGGGCCGGGACAGGGTACCGGGGGAGCGAGCAGTACTTC.

This clonotype was seen a few times. The chain has TRBV30 and TRBJ2-1; a weak D match, TRBD2 (5 bases). The CDR3 is made up of 15 amino acids. Trimming took off 4 bases at V and 0 bases at J, with 13 bases between the two ends. Per germline, CDR1 GTSNPN and CDR2 SVGIG (reference sequence). In DNA form, the CDR3 reads TGTGCCTGGAAGCACAAGCGGAGCTCCTACAATGAGCAGTTCTTC. Translation: CAWKHKRSSYNEQFF.